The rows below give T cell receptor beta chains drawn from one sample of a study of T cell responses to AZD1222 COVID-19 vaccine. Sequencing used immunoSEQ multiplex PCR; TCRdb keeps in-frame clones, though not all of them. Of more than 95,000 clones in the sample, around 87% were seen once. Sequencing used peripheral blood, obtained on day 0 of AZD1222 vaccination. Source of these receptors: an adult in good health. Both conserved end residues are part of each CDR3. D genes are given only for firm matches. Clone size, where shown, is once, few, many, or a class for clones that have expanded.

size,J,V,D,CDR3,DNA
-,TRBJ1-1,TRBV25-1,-,CASRDRNTEAFF,TGTGCCAGCAGGGACAGGAACACTGAAGCTTTCTTT
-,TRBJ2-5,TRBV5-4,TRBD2,CASSLGGGLETQYF,TGTGCCAGCAGCTTGGGCGGGGGGTTGGAGACCCAGTACTTC
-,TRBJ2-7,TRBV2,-,CASSAGTYSYEQYF,TGTGCCAGCAGTGCGGGCACCTACTCCTACGAGCAGTACTTC
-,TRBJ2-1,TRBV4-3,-,CASSQDRTAYNEQFF,TGCGCCAGCAGCCAAGATAGGACAGCCTACAATGAGCAGTTCTTC
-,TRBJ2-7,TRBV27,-,CASSFDQTSSYEQYF,TGTGCCAGCAGTTTTGATCAGACGAGCTCCTACGAGCAGTACTTC
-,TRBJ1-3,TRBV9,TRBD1,CASSATGAESGNTIYF,TGTGCCAGCAGCGCGACAGGGGCCGAATCTGGAAACACCATATATTTT
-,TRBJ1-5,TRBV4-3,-,CASSQEGGSGQPQHF,TGCGCCAGCAGCCAAGAGGGGGGGAGTGGCCAGCCCCAGCATTTT
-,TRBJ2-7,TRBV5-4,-,CASSPGLPRSSYEQYF,TGTGCCAGCAGCCCGGGACTCCCAAGGAGCTCCTACGAGCAGTACTTC
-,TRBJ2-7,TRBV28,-,CASSFLVGMRYEQYF,TGTGCCAGCAGTTTCCTGGTGGGCATGAGATACGAGCAGTACTTC
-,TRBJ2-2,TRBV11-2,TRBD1,CASSSLTGGTGELFF,TGTGCCAGCAGCTCTCTGACAGGGGGCACCGGGGAGCTGTTTTTT
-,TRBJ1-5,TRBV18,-,CASSPPTGGNQPQHF,TGTGCCAGCTCACCACCGACGGGTGGCAATCAGCCCCAGCATTTT
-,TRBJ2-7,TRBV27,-,CASSLTASSYEQYF,TGTGCCAGCAGTTTGACTGCAAGCTCCTACGAGCAGTACTTC
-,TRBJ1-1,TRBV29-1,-,CSTKTGGNTEAFF,TGCAGCACCAAAACCGGCGGTAACACTGAAGCTTTCTTT
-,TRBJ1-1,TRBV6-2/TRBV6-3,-,CASSYTANTEAFF,TGTGCCAGCAGTTACACCGCGAACACTGAAGCTTTCTTT
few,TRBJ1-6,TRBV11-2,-,CASSLEGQSYSPLHF,TGTGCCAGCAGCTTAGAAGGACAGAGTTATTCACCCCTCCACTTT
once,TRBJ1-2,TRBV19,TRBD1,CASSIERTGLGYGYTF,TGTGCCAGTAGTATAGAAAGGACAGGCCTGGGGTATGGCTACACCTTC
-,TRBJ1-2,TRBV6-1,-,CASAPGRDYGYTF,TGTGCCAGCGCCCCGGGACGGGACTATGGCTACACCTTC
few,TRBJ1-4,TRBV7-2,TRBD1,CASSFRGGDRWDEKLFF,TGTGCCAGCAGCTTCAGGGGAGGGGACAGGTGGGATGAAAAACTGTTTTTT
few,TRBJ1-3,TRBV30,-,CAWSPLRLSGNTIYF,TGTGCCTGGAGTCCCTTGAGACTCTCTGGAAACACCATATATTTT
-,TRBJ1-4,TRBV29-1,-,CSVNRDNEKLFF,TGCAGCGTTAACCGGGATAATGAAAAACTGTTTTTT
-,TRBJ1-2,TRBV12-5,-,CASGLGAFAPGYTF,TGTGCTAGTGGCTTGGGGGCCTTCGCGCCTGGCTACACCTTC
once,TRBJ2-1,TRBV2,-,CASKWRVDEQFF,TGTGCCAGCAAGTGGCGGGTTGATGAGCAGTTCTTC
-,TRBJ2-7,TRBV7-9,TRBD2,CASSLLAGGSSYEQYF,TGTGCCAGCAGCTTGCTAGCGGGGGGTAGCTCCTACGAGCAGTACTTC
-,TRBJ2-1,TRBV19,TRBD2,CASSRPSGRAWFNEQFF,TGTGCCAGTAGTAGGCCTAGCGGGAGGGCCTGGTTCAATGAGCAGTTCTTC
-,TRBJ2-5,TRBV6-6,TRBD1,CASSYPLSRTGETQYF,TGTGCCAGCAGTTACCCCTTATCGCGGACAGGGGAGACCCAGTACTTC
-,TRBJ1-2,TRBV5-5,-,CASTLPGEYYGYTF,TGTGCCAGCACCCTGCCCGGGGAGTACTATGGCTACACCTTC
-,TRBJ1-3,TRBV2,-,CASRGDGNTIYF,TGTGCCAGCAGAGGGGATGGAAACACCATATATTTT
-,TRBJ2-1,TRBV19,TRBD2,CASSIAASGGSYNEQFF,TGTGCCAGTAGTATAGCAGCTAGCGGGGGCTCCTACAATGAGCAGTTCTTC
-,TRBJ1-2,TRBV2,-,CASKARRGQGYGYTF,TGTGCCAGCAAGGCCCGGAGGGGCCAAGGGTATGGCTACACCTTC
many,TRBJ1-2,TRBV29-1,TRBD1,CSVGQNYGYTF,TGCAGCGTGGGACAGAACTATGGCTACACCTTC
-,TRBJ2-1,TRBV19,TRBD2,CASSPGTSGSSIYNEQFF,TGTGCCAGTAGTCCTGGGACTAGCGGGAGTTCCATCTACAATGAGCAGTTCTTC
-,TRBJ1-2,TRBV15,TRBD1,CATSRPGQGAVHYGYTF,TGTGCCACCAGCAGGCCGGGACAGGGGGCGGTTCACTATGGCTACACCTTC
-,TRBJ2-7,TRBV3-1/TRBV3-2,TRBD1,CASSQGTGPYEQYF,TGTGCCAGCAGCCAAGGGACAGGCCCTTACGAGCAGTACTTC
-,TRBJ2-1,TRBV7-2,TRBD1,CASSLGSGQGASEQFF,TGTGCCAGCAGCTTAGGTAGCGGACAGGGGGCAAGTGAGCAGTTCTTC
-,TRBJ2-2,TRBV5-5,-,CASSWTGQANTGELFF,TGTGCCAGCAGCTGGACGGGACAAGCGAACACCGGGGAGCTGTTTTTT
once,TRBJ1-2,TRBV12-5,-,CASGSDGAHLYGYTF,TGTGCTAGTGGTTCCGACGGGGCCCATCTCTATGGCTACACCTTC
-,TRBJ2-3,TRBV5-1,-,CASSSGERGSGDTQYF,TGCGCCAGCAGCTCCGGGGAGAGAGGATCCGGAGATACGCAGTATTTT
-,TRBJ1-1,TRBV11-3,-,CASSLDLLGNTEAFF,TGTGCCAGCAGCTTAGATCTCTTAGGGAACACTGAAGCTTTCTTT
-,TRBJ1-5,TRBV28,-,CASRQGNQPQHF,TGTGCCAGCAGGCAGGGAAATCAGCCCCAGCATTTT
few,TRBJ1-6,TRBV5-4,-,CASSLGGPYANSPLHF,TGTGCCAGCAGCTTGGGAGGGCCCTACGCGAATTCACCCCTCCACTTT
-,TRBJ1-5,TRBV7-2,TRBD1,CASSSQGMGQPQHF,TGTGCCAGCAGCTCACAGGGGATGGGTCAGCCCCAGCATTTT
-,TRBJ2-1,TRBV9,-,CASSVANEQFF,TGTGCCAGCAGCGTCGCTAATGAGCAGTTCTTC
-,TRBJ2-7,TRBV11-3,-,CASSLSSPQRRF,TGTGCCAGCAGCTTAAGCTCCCCCCAACGACGTTTC
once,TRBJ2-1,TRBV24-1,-,CATSDPAGSGEQFF,TGTGCCACCAGTGATCCGGCCGGCTCAGGGGAGCAGTTCTTC
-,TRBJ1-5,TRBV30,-,CAWSIRGRLNQPQHF,TGTGCCTGGAGCATAAGGGGCCGCCTCAATCAGCCCCAGCATTTT
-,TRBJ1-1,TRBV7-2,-,CASSKHPRSEAFF,TGTGCCAGCAGCAAACACCCCAGGAGTGAAGCTTTCTTT
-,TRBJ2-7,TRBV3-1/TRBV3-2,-,CASSSIGPYEQYF,TGTGCCAGCAGCTCTATCGGCCCCTACGAGCAGTACTTC
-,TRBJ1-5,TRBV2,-,CASNWDGTYSNQPQHF,TGTGCCAGCAACTGGGACGGAACTTATAGCAATCAGCCCCAGCATTTT
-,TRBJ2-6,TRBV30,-,CAWSWGYGANVLTF,TGTGCCTGGAGCTGGGGCTATGGGGCCAACGTCCTGACTTTC
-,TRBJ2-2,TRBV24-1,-,CATSATSNTGELFF,TGTGCCACCAGTGCGACTTCGAACACCGGGGAGCTGTTTTTT
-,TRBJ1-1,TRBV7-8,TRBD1,CASSSGGNTEAFF,TGTGCCAGCAGCTCAGGGGGGAACACTGAAGCTTTCTTT
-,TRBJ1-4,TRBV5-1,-,CASSLKGPTGGEKLFF,TGCGCCAGCAGCCTCAAAGGACCGACTGGAGGTGAAAAACTGTTTTTT
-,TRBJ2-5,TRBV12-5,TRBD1,CASGGDRGRGETQYF,TGTGCTAGTGGTGGGGACAGGGGGAGAGGAGAGACCCAGTACTTC
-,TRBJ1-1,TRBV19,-,CASSLPIENTEAFF,TGTGCCAGTAGTCTCCCTATAGAGAACACTGAAGCTTTCTTT
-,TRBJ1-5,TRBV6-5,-,CASEQHNQPQHF,TGTGCCTCCGAGCAGCACAATCAGCCCCAGCATTTT
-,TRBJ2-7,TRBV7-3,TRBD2,CARDSWGNSGRAPYEQYF,TGTGCCAGGGACTCCTGGGGGAATAGCGGGAGGGCCCCCTACGAGCAGTACTTC
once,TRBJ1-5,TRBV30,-,CAWSTRVGGNQPQHF,TGTGCCTGGAGTACCAGGGTGGGAGGCAATCAGCCCCAGCATTTT
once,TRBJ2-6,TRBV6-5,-,CASNVEASGANVLTF,TGTGCCAGCAACGTCGAAGCCTCTGGGGCCAACGTCCTGACTTTC
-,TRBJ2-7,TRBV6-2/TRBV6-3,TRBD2,CASSYGLAGNYEQYF,TGTGCCAGCAGTTACGGACTAGCGGGGAACTACGAGCAGTACTTC
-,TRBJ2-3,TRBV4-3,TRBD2,CASSQGPRGGPTDTQYF,TGCGCCAGCAGCCAAGGTCCGCGGGGGGGGCCCACAGATACGCAGTATTTT